A selection of T cell receptor beta chains follows, all from one sample in a study of CD8+CD57+ T cells in acquired aplastic anemia. One entry per CDR3 protein results from TCRdb running MiXCR on the reads. The sample includes roughly 130,000 distinct CDR3 sequences, 48% of them seen just once. Sequences were obtained from sorted CD4+, CD8+, or CD8+CD57+ T cells (not recorded which) from PBMCs. These receptor sequences come from a human donor in good health, serving as a control. CDR3s include the opening cysteine and the closing phenylalanine or tryptophan. The D gene is left open where the match is weak. Some rows have no size entry. The others give once, few or many, or a class for an expanded clone.

D gene | clone size | J gene | V gene | CDR3 DNA | CDR3 protein
- | many | TRBJ2-3 | TRBV5-1 | TGCGCCAGCAGCCCCTCCGGTGGGATGAGCACAGATACGCAGTATTTT | CASSPSGGMSTDTQYF
- | many | TRBJ2-1 | TRBV5-4 | TGTGCCAGCAGCTTGGAGGCAGGGCTAACCTACAATGAGCAGTTCTTC | CASSLEAGLTYNEQFF
TRBD2 | many | TRBJ2-1 | TRBV5-1 | TGCGCCAGCAGCCAGACTAGCGGGGGGAATGAGCAGTTCTTC | CASSQTSGGNEQFF
- | - | TRBJ1-2 | TRBV2 | TGTGCCAGCAGCCACGACGGGGGGCGGAGCTATGGCTACACCTTC | CASSHDGGRSYGYTF
- | - | TRBJ1-4 | TRBV4-3 | TGCGCCAGCAGCCCAGGGACGGCAGACCGGAGGGAAAAACTGTTTTTT | CASSPGTADRREKLFF
- | - | TRBJ2-1 | TRBV19 | TGTGCCAGTAGCCGACCTAGCGTTGAATACAATGAGCAGTTCTTC | CASSRPSVEYNEQFF
TRBD1 | many | TRBJ1-1 | TRBV30 | TGTGCCTGGAGCTCAGGACAGGTATACACTGAAGCTTTCTTT | CAWSSGQVYTEAFF
- | many | TRBJ2-4 | TRBV6-5 | TGTGCCAGCAGTCGCCTTCTGGGAAGGGACATTCAGTACTTC | CASSRLLGRDIQYF
TRBD1 | - | TRBJ1-6 | TRBV7-2 | TGTGCCAGCAGCTCCTACGACAGGGAGGGACTCCACTTT | CASSSYDREGLHF
- | many | TRBJ1-3 | TRBV20-1 | TGCAGTGCTAGAGGTACCACTGGAAACACCATATATTTT | CSARGTTGNTIYF
- | - | TRBJ2-7 | TRBV7-9 | TGTGCCAGCAGTCGTCTTAATGGGCCGTCCCCCTACGAGCAGTACTTC | CASSRLNGPSPYEQYF
TRBD1 | - | TRBJ2-5 | TRBV5-1 | TGCGCCAGCAGCTACCGGGACAGGGTGCAAGAGACCCAGTACTTC | CASSYRDRVQETQYF
TRBD1 | many | TRBJ2-7 | TRBV15 | TGTGCCACCAGCAGACAGGGGGACGAGCAGTACTTC | CATSRQGDEQYF
TRBD2 | - | TRBJ2-7 | TRBV11-1 | TGTGCCAGCTCGGGATTACATGAGCGGGGTCCCTACGAGCAGTACTTC | CASSGLHERGPYEQYF
- | many | TRBJ2-2 | TRBV11-2 | TGTGCCAGCAGCTTAAGAGGGACGGCAGCGAACACCGGGGAGCTGTTTTTT | CASSLRGTAANTGELFF
- | many | TRBJ1-2 | TRBV3-1 | TGTGCCAGCAGCCGACAAGACACCCACTATGGCTACACCTTC | CASSRQDTHYGYTF
- | - | TRBJ1-2 | TRBV20-1 | TGCAGTGCTAGGGATGGCCTCGGCTACACCTTC | CSARDGLGYTF
- | - | TRBJ2-7 | TRBV4-1 | TGCGCCAGCAGCAGAGACACGGACTTCTACGAGCAGTACTTC | CASSRDTDFYEQYF
TRBD1 | few | TRBJ2-1 | TRBV24-1 | TGTGCCACCAGTGATTTGGGACAGGGCTACAATGAGCAGTTCTTC | CATSDLGQGYNEQFF
- | - | TRBJ1-6 | TRBV7-8 | TGTGCCAGCAGCTCCGCAGGCGGGAGTGCACCCCTCCACTTT | CASSSAGGSAPLHF
- | - | TRBJ2-7 | TRBV19 | TGTGCCAGTAGCCCAACCCGGGACTCTGAGCAGTACTTC | CASSPTRDSEQYF
- | many | TRBJ2-7 | TRBV5-1 | TGCGCCAGCAGCTTATCGGGGAGCTCCTACGAGCAGTACTTC | CASSLSGSSYEQYF
- | many | TRBJ2-7 | TRBV19 | TGTGCCAGTAGCGCACTCCGGGACAAGTCATACGAGCAGTACTTC | CASSALRDKSYEQYF
- | many | TRBJ1-1 | TRBV7-9 | TGTGCCAGCACCGTCCAAAGGGGTGGGGCGGCTGAAGCTTTCTTT | CASTVQRGGAAEAFF
- | few | TRBJ2-2 | TRBV10-3 | TGTGCCATCAGTGAGACGGACCCCGGGGAGCTGTTTTTT | CAISETDPGELFF
- | - | TRBJ1-5 | TRBV25-1 | TGTGCCAGCGGAAGGGCCTTAGGTGGGCCCCAGCATTTT | CASGRALGGPQHF
- | many | TRBJ1-2 | TRBV20-1 | TGCAGTGTAAAGACCGGGACGGAGTCTTATGGCTACACCTTC | CSVKTGTESYGYTF
TRBD2 | many | TRBJ2-2 | TRBV10-1 | TGCGCCAGCAGTGAGCCGGGGGGTACGGAGAACACCGGGGAGCTGTTTTTT | CASSEPGGTENTGELFF
TRBD1 | few | TRBJ1-4 | TRBV25-1 | TGTGCCAGCAGTGGGGACCCGGGACAGCCACCTCACAATGAAAAACTGTTTTTT | CASSGDPGQPPHNEKLFF
TRBD2 | - | TRBJ2-7 | TRBV18 | TGTGCCAGCTCACCTCTCCCCCCCGGCGGGGGGGCCGCACACGAGCAGTACTTC | CASSPLPPGGGAAHEQYF